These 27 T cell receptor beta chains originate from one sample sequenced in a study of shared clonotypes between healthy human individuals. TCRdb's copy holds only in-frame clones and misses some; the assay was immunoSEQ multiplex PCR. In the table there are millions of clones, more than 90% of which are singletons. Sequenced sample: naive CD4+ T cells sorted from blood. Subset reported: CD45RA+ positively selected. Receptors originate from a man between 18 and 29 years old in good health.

The CDR3: CSVEEGLGQPQHF. The CDR3 DNA reads TGCAGCGTTGAAGAGGGCCTAGGCCAGCCCCAGCATTTT. The J gene is TRBJ1-5, the V gene TRBV29-1; D is undetermined. The CDR3 has 13 residues. The V gene lost 0 bases and the J gene lost 7 bases, with 10 bases spanning the gap. Germline assignment: CDR1 SQVTM and CDR2 ANQGSEA.

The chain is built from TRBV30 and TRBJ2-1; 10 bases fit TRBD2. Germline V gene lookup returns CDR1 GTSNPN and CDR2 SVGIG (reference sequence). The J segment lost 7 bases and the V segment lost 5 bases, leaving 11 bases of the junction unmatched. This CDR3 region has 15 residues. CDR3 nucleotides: TGTGCCTGGTCTCTGCTAGCGGGAGTAGGTAATGAGCAGTTCTTC. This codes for CAWSLLAGVGNEQFF.

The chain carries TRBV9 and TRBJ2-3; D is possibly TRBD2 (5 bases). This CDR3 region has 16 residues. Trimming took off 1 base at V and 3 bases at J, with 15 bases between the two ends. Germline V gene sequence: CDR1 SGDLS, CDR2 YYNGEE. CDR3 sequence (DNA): TGTGCCAGCAGCGTACCTGGGCCCTCGGGAACAGATACGCAGTATTTT. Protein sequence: CASSVPGPSGTDTQYF.

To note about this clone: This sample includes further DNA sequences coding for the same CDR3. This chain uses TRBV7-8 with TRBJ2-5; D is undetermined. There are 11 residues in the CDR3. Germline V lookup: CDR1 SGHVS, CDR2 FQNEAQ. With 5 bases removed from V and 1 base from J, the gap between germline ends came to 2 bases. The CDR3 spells CASSPQETQYF. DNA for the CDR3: TGTGCCAGCAGCCCCCAAGAGACCCAGTACTTC.

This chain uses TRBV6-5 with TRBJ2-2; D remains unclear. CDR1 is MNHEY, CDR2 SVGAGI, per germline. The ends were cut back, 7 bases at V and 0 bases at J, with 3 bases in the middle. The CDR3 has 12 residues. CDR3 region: CASTANTGELFF. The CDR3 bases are TGTGCCAGCACGGCGAACACCGGGGAGCTGTTTTTT.

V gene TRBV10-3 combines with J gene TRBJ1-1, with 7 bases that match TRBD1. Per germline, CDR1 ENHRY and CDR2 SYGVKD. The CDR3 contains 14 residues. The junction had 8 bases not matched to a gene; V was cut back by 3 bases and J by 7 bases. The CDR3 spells CAISDVAPGGEAFF. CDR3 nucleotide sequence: TGTGCCATCAGTGATGTTGCTCCAGGGGGTGAAGCTTTCTTT.

The CDR3 loop reads CASSSQGADGYTF. CDR3 in DNA: TGTGCCAGCAGTTCTCAGGGGGCTGACGGCTACACCTTC. This rearrangement joins TRBV6-6 to TRBJ1-2; TRBD1 aligns across 8 bases. CDR1 and CDR2 (germline): MNHNY, SVGAGI (reference sequence). The CDR3 covers 13 residues. Germline trimming cut 4 bases from V and 8 bases from J; bases unmatched to any gene: 6.

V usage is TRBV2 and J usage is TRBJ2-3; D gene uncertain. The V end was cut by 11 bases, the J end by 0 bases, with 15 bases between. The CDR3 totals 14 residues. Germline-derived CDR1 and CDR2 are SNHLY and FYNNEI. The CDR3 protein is CASQRDGSTDTQYF. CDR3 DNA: TGTGCCTCCCAGCGCGACGGGAGCACAGATACGCAGTATTTT.

CDR3 region: CASSRDIGKGSPLHF. DNA for the CDR3: TGTGCCAGCAGTCGGGACATCGGAAAGGGCTCACCCCTCCACTTT. This chain connects TRBV28 to TRBJ1-6; possibly TRBD1 for D (6 bases). Trimming left V 5 bases short and J 10 bases short, with 18 bases between. CDR3 length: 15 residues. Per germline, CDR1 MDHEN and CDR2 SYDVKM.

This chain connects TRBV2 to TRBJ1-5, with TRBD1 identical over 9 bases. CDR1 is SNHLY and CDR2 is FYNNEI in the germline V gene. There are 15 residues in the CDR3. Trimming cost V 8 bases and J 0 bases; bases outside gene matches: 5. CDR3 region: CASATGGYSNQPQHF. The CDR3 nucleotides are TGTGCCAGCGCGACAGGGGGTTATAGCAATCAGCCCCAGCATTTT. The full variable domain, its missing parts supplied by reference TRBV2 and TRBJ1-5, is EPEVTQTPSHQVTQMGQEVILRCVPISNHLYFYWYRQILGQKVEFLVSFYNNEISEKSEIFDDQFSVERPDGSNFTLKIRSTKLEDSAMYFCASATGGYSNQPQHFGDGTRLSIL.

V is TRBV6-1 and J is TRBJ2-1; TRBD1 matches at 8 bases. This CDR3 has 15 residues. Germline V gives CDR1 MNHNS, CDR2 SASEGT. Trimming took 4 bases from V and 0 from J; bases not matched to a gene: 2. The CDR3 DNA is TGTGCCAGCAGTGGGGACAGGAGCTCCTACAATGAGCAGTTCTTC. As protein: CASSGDRSSYNEQFF.

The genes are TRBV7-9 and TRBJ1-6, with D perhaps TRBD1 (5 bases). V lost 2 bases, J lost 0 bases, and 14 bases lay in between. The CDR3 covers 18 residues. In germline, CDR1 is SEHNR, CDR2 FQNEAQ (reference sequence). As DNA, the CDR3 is TGTGCCAGCAGCTTAATTCACGGGGACGGCTCCTATAATTCACCCCTCCACTTT. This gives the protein CASSLIHGDGSYNSPLHF.

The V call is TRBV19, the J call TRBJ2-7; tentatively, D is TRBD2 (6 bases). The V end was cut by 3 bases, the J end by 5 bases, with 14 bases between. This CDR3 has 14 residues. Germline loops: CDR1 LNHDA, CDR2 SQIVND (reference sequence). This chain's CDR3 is CASSILAGTDEQYF. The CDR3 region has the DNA TGTGCCAGTAGTATTCTGGCAGGGACTGACGAGCAGTACTTC.

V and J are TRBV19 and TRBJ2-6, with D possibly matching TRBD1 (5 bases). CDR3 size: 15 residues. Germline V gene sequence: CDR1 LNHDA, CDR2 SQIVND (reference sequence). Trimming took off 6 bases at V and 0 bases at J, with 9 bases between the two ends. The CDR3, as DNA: TGTGCCAGTAGCAGGACAAGCTCTGGGGCCAACGTCCTGACTTTC. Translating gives CASSRTSSGANVLTF.

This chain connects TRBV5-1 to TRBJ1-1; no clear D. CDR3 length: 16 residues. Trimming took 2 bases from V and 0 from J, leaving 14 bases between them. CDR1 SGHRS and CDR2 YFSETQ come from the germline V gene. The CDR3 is CASSLGQAPMNTEAFF. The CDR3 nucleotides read TGCGCCAGCAGCTTAGGGCAGGCACCGATGAACACTGAAGCTTTCTTT. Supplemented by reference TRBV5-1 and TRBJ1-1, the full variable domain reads KAGVTQTPRYLIKTRGQQVTLSCSPISGHRSVSWYQQTPGQGLQFLFEYFSETQRNKGNFPGRFSGRQFSNSRSEMNVSTLELGDSALYLCASSLGQAPMNTEAFFGQGTRLTVV.

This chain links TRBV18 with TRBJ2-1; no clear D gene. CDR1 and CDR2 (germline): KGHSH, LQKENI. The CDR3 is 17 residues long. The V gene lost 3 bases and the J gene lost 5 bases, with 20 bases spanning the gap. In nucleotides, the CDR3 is TGTGCCAGCTCACCCAGCGAAGGCCTAGTGGGGAACAATGAGCAGTTCTTC. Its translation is CASSPSEGLVGNNEQFF. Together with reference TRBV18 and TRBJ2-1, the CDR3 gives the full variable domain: NAGVMQNPRHLVRRRGQEARLRCSPMKGHSHVYWYRQLPEEGLKFMVYLQKENIIDESGMPKERFSAEFPKEGPSILRIQQVVRGDSAAYFCASSPSEGLVGNNEQFFGPGTRLTVL.

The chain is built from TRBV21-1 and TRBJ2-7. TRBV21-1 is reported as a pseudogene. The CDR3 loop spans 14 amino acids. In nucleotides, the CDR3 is TGTGCCAGCAGCAAAGGTCCGGGCCGCTACGAGCAGTACTTC. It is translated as CASSKGPGRYEQYF.

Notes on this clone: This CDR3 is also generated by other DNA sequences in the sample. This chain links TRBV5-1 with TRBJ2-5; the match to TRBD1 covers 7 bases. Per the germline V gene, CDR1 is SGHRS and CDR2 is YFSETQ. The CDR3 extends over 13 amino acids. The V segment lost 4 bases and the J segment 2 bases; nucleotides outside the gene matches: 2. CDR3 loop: CASSPGQQETQYF. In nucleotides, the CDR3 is TGCGCCAGCAGCCCGGGACAGCAAGAGACCCAGTACTTC.

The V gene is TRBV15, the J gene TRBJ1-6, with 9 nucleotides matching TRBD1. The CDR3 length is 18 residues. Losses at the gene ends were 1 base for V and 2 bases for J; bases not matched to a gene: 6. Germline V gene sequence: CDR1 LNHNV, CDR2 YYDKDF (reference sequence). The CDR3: CATSRGPTGGTYNSPLHF. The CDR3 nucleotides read TGTGCCACCAGCAGAGGCCCTACAGGGGGCACCTATAATTCACCCCTCCACTTT.

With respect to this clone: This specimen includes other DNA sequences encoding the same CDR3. The CDR3: CASSLLSTDTQYF. The CDR3, as DNA: TGTGCCAGCAGCTTGCTTAGCACAGATACGCAGTATTTT. This chain joins TRBV7-9 and TRBJ2-3, with D uncertain. The CDR3 totals 13 residues. Trimming cost V 3 bases and J 0 bases, with 4 bases left between them. The germline CDR1 and CDR2 sequences are SEHNR and FQNEAQ (reference sequence).

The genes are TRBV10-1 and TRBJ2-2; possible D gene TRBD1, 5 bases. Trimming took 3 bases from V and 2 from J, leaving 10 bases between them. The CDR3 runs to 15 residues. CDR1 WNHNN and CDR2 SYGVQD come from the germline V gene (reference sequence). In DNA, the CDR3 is TGCGCCAGCAGTGATGCAGGGATTAACACCGGGGAGCTGTTTTTT. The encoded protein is CASSDAGINTGELFF.

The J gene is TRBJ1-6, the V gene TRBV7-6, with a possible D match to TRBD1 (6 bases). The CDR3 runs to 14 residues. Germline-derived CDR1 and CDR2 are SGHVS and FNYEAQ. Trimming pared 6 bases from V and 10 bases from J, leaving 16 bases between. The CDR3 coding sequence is TGTGCCAGCAGTTACAGGGAAAGAGGCTCACCCCTCCACTTT. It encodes CASSYRERGSPLHF. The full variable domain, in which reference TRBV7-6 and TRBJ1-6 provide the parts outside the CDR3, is GAGVSQSPRYKVTKRGQDVALRCDPISGHVSLYWYRQALGQGPEFLTYFNYEAQQDKSGLPNDRFSAERPEGSISTLTIQRTEQRDSAMYRCASSYRERGSPLHFGNGTRLTVT.

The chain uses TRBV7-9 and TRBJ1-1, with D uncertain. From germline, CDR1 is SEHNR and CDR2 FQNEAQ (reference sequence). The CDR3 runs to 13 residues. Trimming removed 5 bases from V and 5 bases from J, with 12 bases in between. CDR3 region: CASSPGFSTEAFF. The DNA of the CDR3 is TGTGCCAGCAGCCCGGGGTTTTCTACTGAAGCTTTCTTT.

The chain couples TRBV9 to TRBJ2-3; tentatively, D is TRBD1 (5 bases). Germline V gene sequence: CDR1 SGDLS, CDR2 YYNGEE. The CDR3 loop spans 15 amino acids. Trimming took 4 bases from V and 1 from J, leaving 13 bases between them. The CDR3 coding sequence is TGTGCCAGCAGCCCTCGACAGCTAGGCACAGATACGCAGTATTTT. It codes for CASSPRQLGTDTQYF.

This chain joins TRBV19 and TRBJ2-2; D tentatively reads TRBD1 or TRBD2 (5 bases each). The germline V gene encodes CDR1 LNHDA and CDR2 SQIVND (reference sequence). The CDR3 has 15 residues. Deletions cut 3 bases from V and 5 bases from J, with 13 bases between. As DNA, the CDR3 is TGTGCCAGTAGTATTCCCGGGACGCGAACCGGGGAGCTGTTTTTT. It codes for CASSIPGTRTGELFF.

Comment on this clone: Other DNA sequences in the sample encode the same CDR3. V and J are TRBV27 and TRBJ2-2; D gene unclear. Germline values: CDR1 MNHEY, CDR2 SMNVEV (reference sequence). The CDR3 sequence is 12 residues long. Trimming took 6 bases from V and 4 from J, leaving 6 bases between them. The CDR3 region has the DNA TGTGCCAGCAGCCGGCCCACCGGGGAGCTGTTTTTT. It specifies CASSRPTGELFF.

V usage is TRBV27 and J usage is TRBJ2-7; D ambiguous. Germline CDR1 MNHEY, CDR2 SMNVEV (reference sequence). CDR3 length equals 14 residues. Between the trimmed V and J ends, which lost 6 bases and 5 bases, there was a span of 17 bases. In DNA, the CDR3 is TGTGCCAGCAGACCTCTAGAAGTTATCAACGAGCAGTACTTC. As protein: CASRPLEVINEQYF.